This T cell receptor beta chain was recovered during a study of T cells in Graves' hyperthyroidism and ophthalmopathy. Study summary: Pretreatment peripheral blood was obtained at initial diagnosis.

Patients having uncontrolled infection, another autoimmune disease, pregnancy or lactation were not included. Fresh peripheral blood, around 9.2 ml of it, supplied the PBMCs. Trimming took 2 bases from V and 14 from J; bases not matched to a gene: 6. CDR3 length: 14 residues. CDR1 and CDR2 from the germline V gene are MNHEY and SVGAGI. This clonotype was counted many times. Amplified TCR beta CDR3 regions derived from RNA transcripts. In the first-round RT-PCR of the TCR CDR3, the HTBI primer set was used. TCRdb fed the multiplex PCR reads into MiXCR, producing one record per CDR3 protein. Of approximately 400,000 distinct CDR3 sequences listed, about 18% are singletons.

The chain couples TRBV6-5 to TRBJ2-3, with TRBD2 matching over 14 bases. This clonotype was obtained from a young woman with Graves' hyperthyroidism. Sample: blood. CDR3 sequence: CASSYRTSGGPVYF. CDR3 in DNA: TGTGCCAGCAGTTACCGGACTAGCGGGGGGCCAGTGTATTTT.